The entry below gives a single TCR beta chain sequence along with its context. Its target is not known. The record originates from a study of vaccination and CD4 T cells after COVID-19. From germline, CDR1 is SNHLY and CDR2 FYNNEI. The CDR3 loop spans 13 amino acids. V was shortened by 3 bases and J by 6 bases, with 11 bases between the two germline ends. With the Oncomine TCR Beta short-read assay, DNA from cultured CD4+ T cells was sequenced. TCRdb called the PCR reads again in MiXCR, with one record for every CDR3 protein. The data hold 9,500 to 15,000 distinct CDR3 sequences, with under 65% observed a single time. Treatment described: roughly 11-day PBMC culture with coronavirus spike peptide pools or control peptides (ViraFEST assay).

The input for sequencing was cultured CD4+ T cells from blood, taken after SARS-CoV-2 vaccination. This chain links TRBV2 with TRBJ1-2, with D possibly being TRBD1 (5 bases). The TCR originated in a human donor with COVID-19. The CDR3 nucleotides read TGTGCCAGCAGTGAGTCAGGGATCGATGGCTACACCTTC. It is translated as CASSESGIDGYTF.